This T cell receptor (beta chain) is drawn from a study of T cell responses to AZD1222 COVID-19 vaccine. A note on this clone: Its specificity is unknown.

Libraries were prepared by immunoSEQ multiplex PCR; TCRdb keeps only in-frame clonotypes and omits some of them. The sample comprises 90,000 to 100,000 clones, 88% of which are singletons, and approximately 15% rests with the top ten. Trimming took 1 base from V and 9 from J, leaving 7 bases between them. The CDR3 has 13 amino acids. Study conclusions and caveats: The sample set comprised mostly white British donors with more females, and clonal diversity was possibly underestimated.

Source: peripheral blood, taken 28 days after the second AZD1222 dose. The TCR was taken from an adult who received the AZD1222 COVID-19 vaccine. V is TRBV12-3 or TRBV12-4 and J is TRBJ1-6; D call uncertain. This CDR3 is CASSLGWGSPLHF. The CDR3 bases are TGTGCCAGCAGTTTAGGGTGGGGTTCACCCCTCCACTTT.